The source of this T cell receptor (beta chain) is a study of cytomegalovirus exposure and HLA in healthy donors (dated by TCRdb to about 2017). Looking at the study overall: An earlier analysis of approximately 600 of the donors reported 250 to 300 Gb of sequence data and some 120 million unique TCR beta sequences from some 180 million T cells. A later analysis re-examined previously published TCR beta repertoires from more than 550 donors and added high-resolution HLA genotyping to investigate patterns of TCR occurrence. An earlier analysis of approximately 500 of the donors applied high-throughput TCR beta sequencing to assess whether each TCR beta V gene segment acted as functional or pseudogenic. In the later analysis, no new phenotypic data were used to find candidate immune exposures; instead, reliance was placed on TCR beta sequences and their occurrence across donors. An early release that covered approximately 600 HLA-typed donors contained approximately 300 gigabases of sequencing data and 85 million to 100 million unique TCR sequences. Alongside the repertoire data, information on donor age, sex, ethnicity and CMV serostatus was compiled. Typing coverage differed by locus: A, B, C, DRB1 and DQB1 were typed in about 620-630 donors, DQA1 in 522, DPA1 in over 600, and DPB1 in just under 490. To predict cytomegalovirus infection status, the study brought together high-throughput TCR immunosequencing, statistical association of individual TCRs with disease status, and machine learning. Besides the first cohort of approximately 710 subjects, a separate validation cohort made up of 120 different subjects was used. Of the roughly 400 genotyped donors, roughly 85% fell in the genetic ancestry cluster associated with self-reported Caucasian donors. Every repertoire in the discovery cohort had been generated on one and the same sequencing platform. The study used immunosequencing to profile the T cell repertoires of 670 or so subjects and linked those repertoires to cytomegalovirus serostatus. Several DR-DQ haplotypes were treated as single units for association and clustering because of strong linkage in the cohort. Genome-wide SNP genotypes for about 55% of the 666 donors were used in a later genetic analysis, which treated that subset as a discovery cohort. Both class I and class II loci were covered by HLA typing, at four-digit resolution. The study aimed to test whether cataloging public T cell receptors could reveal signatures of past pathogen exposure. On average, roughly 240,000 unique TCR beta nucleotide sequences were sequenced per donor among about 400 genotyped donors of the cohort, with roughly a sixth of those sequences being non-productive.

V loses 3 bases at its end and J loses 3 bases; junction bases beyond the gene matches: 2. The CDR3 starts with the cysteine, ends with the phenylalanine, and has 12 residues. CDR3 DNA is the only sequence kept; it has 36 bases, read in frame from the first base. According to the germline V gene, CDR1 reads SQVTM and CDR2 reads ANQGSEA. Libraries were prepared through the immunoSEQ multiplex PCR assay. For the multiplex PCR, a mixture combining 60 forward primers for TCR Vbeta segments and 13 reverse primers for TCR Jbeta segments was used. A multiplex PCR assay on genomic DNA amplified the CDR3 region of rearranged TCR beta genes. On the Illumina HiSeq System, the amplified TCR beta libraries were sequenced as 87-base-pair reads. Under the source paper's analysis protocol: In a later analysis, tens of millions of unique TCR beta chains were counted across the 650 to 750 repertoires, and roughly 9.9 million of these chains were shared by at least two donors. Raw reads were error-corrected and collapsed into unique sequences with a nearest-neighbor algorithm that merged closely related sequences to remove PCR and sequencing errors. Alignment of CDR3 sequences to IMGT reference sequences was used to assign V, D and J gene segments. For a sequence to be retained, at least a six-nucleotide match to both a V gene segment and a J gene segment was required. Rearrangements were called productive when the CDR3 lacked stop codons and stayed in frame with V and J; all others were non-productive. Following IMGT convention, CDR3 was defined as the stretch from the second conserved V-encoded cysteine to the conserved J-encoded phenylalanine. In an earlier analysis of approximately 500 of the donors, sequences lacking an unambiguous match to a single V gene segment were excluded. An earlier analysis of 587 of the donors called V segments functional above 56.7% productive rearrangements and segregating when the between-donor standard deviation exceeded 5%. To diagnose cytomegalovirus status from the catalog of TCR beta chain sequences, a statistical classification framework was built. In a later analysis, TCR nucleotide sequences were compared against IMGT/GENE-DB human TR gene sequences so that V and J genes could be assigned. In a later analysis, CDR3 sequences and most-parsimonious VDJ recombination scenarios were assigned using the TCRdist pipeline. In a later analysis, every TCR beta chain was defined by the combination of its CDR3 amino acid sequence and its V-gene family, and reads without a unique V-gene family were dropped. As a way to deal with suspected cross-contamination and a sequencing artifact, a later analysis dropped 592 nucleotide sequences that were highly shared and had low generation probability. For each public chain, a later analysis derived a clonal expansion index from normalized ranks of inferred template counts within each repertoire. In a later analysis, generation probabilities were computed using a VDJ recombination model fitted to out-of-frame rearrangements, and the results were checked against IGoR. In a later analysis, hypergeometric tests were used to score TCR-TCR, TCR-HLA and TCR-CMV co-occurrence, with a repertoire-size bias correction applied to TCR pairs. A later analysis estimated false discovery rates by permuting HLA or CMV assignments 20 times. In a later analysis, co-occurring TCRs were grouped with DBSCAN, and TCRdist sequence similarity was added when clustering was performed within HLA-allele-positive subsets. For co-occurrence clustering, repertoires with fewer than 30,000 or more than 120,000 public chains were excluded, along with a handful of repertoires with anomalous nucleotide sharing. The table was pulled from immuneACCESS by TCRdb, which kept in-frame rearrangements only. Such tables lose some clones; where checked, under half of the loss comes from unresolved V genes, and the rest has no known cause. V and J calls and clone size are given by that table; D and trimming were obtained from the DNA. A total of about 110,000 clones appear in this sample, 76% of them only once. The ten largest make up 7.7% of the sample.

The cohort was made up of several hundred healthy bone marrow donors. At the time of sampling, all cohort members were nominally healthy, though unrecorded immune exposures were likely present. The donor tested CMV seropositive and was one of the 289 seropositive cohort members. A peripheral blood sample was provided by each donor, and peripheral blood mononuclear cells were used for TCR beta sequencing. Genomic DNA was extracted from the blood cell samples with the Qiagen DNeasy Blood Extraction Kit. Concerning this clone: Its binding antigen is unknown. Base quality data are lacking; no much larger clone is found one base away.

Overall results and qualifications from the work: A further reported finding was that TCR beta sequences accurately predicted the HLA-A and HLA-B alleles for most subjects in the first cohort. The classifier was reported to diagnose cytomegalovirus status with high specificity and sensitivity in both the original and validation cohorts. Some IMGT-functional V segments, including TRBV6-2 and TRBV6-3, could not be told apart with the 87-base-pair reads, so those segments were excluded. The sequencing pipeline was judged likely to have produced a cluster of highly shared sequence variants as a technical artifact. Sequencing depth was assumed to be roughly uniform across donors in the presence/absence analyses, though that assumption may not hold. According to the authors, the approach could potentially be generalized to other disease states and immunological phenotypes. Immune exposure information for the cohort was limited to CMV serostatus. This cohort had only TCR beta chains sequenced, and the lack of alpha or paired-chain data limited which features could be detected. According to a later analysis, parvovirus B19, influenza, CMV and Epstein-Barr virus appeared linked to several top co-occurrence clusters. Linkage disequilibrium might explain the correlated functional status among segregating V segments, but an unknown experimental factor could not be excluded. At a false discovery rate of 0.05, a later analysis linked roughly 17,000 TCR beta sequences to specific HLA alleles. The study listed 150 to 200 TCR beta chains as associated with cytomegalovirus. Across donors, most TCR sequences were observed very rarely, whereas some public TCRs were present in many individuals. Around 16 rarely observed V segments, including chromosome 9 orphons, were excluded from the earlier analysis of approximately 500 of the donors because counts were too low. Compared with equally common non-associated chains, HLA-associated TCR beta chains in a later analysis were more clonally expanded and had lower generation probabilities. In an earlier analysis of 450 to 750 of the donors, most TCR beta V segments appeared in productive rearrangements about 87% or about 30% of the time, broadly matching IMGT annotations. According to a later analysis, TCR association rates differed among HLA loci, with DRB1 alleles showing the most associated TCRs and HLA-C alleles showing the fewest. A later genetic analysis reported fewer N-insertions in productive TCRs among donors in an Asian-associated ancestry cluster than the 666-donor mean. In a later genetic analysis, a missense DCLRE1C variant was associated with V-gene and J-gene trimming of TCR beta chains, and the association was replicated in an independent cohort. Because HLA typing was unavailable for some donors at each locus, only the typed subset was used in association tests. In vitro tests confirmed that a few of the cytomegalovirus-associated TCR beta chains recognize cytomegalovirus antigens. A later analysis found that most CMV-associated TCR beta chains appeared HLA-restricted, with HLA associations seemingly driven largely by CMV exposure. Assigning TCR associations to individual alleles was difficult when HLA alleles, especially DR and DQ, strongly co-occurred.

Sequencing was performed on PBMCs. Recombination connected TRBV29-1 to TRBJ2-7, with 7 bases matching TRBD1. The TCR sequence derives from a woman aged 50 to 65 in good health and CMV-seropositive. The CDR3 amino acid sequence is: CSVDSGGYEQYF. At the DNA level, the sequence is TGCAGCGTTGACTCAGGGGGCTACGAGCAGTACTTC.